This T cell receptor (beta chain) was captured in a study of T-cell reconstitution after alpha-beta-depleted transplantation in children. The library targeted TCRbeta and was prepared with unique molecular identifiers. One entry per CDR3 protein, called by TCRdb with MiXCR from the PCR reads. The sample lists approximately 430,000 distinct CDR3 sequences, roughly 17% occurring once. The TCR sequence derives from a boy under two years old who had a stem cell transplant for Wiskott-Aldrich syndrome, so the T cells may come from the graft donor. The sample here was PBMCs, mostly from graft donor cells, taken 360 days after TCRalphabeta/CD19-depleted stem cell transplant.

CDR3 in amino acids: CASSPQGLAELYNEQFF. CDR3 coding DNA: TGCGCCAGCAGTCCACAAGGACTAGCGGAACTTTACAATGAGCAGTTCTTC. V usage is TRBV10-2 and J usage is TRBJ2-1, with 10 bases identical to TRBD2. CDR3 length: 17 residues. Looked up from germline, CDR1 is WSHSY and CDR2 is SAAADI. V trimming: 5 bases; J trimming: 4 bases; junction bases outside the gene matches: 11.